These 32 T cell receptor beta chains originate from one sample sequenced in a study of early T cells in non-severe SARS-CoV-2 infection. TCRdb passed the 5' RACE reads through MiXCR, listing each CDR3 protein once. This table has about 83,000 distinct CDR3 sequences, around 9.3% appearing once. The specimen was whole blood, collected at baseline. These receptors came from an adult who was a healthcare worker with PCR-confirmed SARS-CoV-2 infection or an uninfected control (not recorded which).

This clonotype has just a few counts. This chain uses TRBV5-1 with TRBJ2-2; 12 bases map to TRBD1. J gave up 3 bases and V 4 bases, and 7 bases lay outside the gene matches. This CDR3 has 17 amino acids. The germline gives CDR1 SGHRS, CDR2 YFSETQ. The CDR3 DNA reads TGCGCCAGCAGCATATCCCGGGACAGGGGGCACACCGGGGAGCTGTTTTTT. It translates to CASSISRDRGHTGELFF. Full variable domain (outside the CDR3, taken from reference TRBV5-1 and TRBJ2-2): KAGVTQTPRYLIKTRGQQVTLSCSPISGHRSVSWYQQTPGQGLQFLFEYFSETQRNKGNFPGRFSGRQFSNSRSEMNVSTLELGDSALYLCASSISRDRGHTGELFFGEGSRLTVL.

The chain combines TRBV27 with TRBJ2-7, with 13 nucleotides matching TRBD2. Germline CDR1 reads MNHEY; CDR2 reads SMNVEV (reference sequence). Trimming at V came to 5 bases and at J to 4 bases, leaving 5 bases not matched to a gene. The CDR3 consists of 15 residues. The CDR3 reads CASSPGTSGKYEQYF. The CDR3 DNA is TGTGCCAGCAGTCCAGGGACTAGCGGGAAATACGAGCAGTACTTC.

The chain combines TRBV15 with TRBJ1-6; D not resolved. Trimming took off 3 bases at V and 7 bases at J, with 10 bases between the two ends. CDR1 is LNHNV, CDR2 YYDKDF, per germline (reference sequence). The CDR3 contains 14 residues. The CDR3: CATSRPAQNSPLHF. DNA for the CDR3: TGTGCCACCAGCAGGCCTGCCCAAAATTCACCCCTCCACTTT.

This clonotype has just a few counts. This chain uses TRBV9 with TRBJ2-7, with TRBD2 matching 7 bases. From germline, CDR1 is SGDLS and CDR2 YYNGEE. The CDR3 is 15 residues long. Unmatched junction bases numbered 6, after V lost 0 bases and J lost 3 bases. For the CDR3, the DNA is TGTGCCAGCAGCGTAGGCGGGAGTAGTTACTACGAGCAGTACTTC. This gives the protein CASSVGGSSYYEQYF.

This clonotype was seen repeatedly, ten times or more. V is TRBV7-3 and J is TRBJ2-1; TRBD2 aligns across 9 bases. Unmatched junction bases numbered 11, after V lost 2 bases and J lost 9 bases. Germline V gene lookup returns CDR1 SGHTA and CDR2 FQGTGA. The CDR3 loop spans 16 amino acids. DNA for the CDR3: TGTGCCAGCAGCTTAGATAGCGGGAGTGGCTGGAGTGAGCAGTTCTTC. This translates into CASSLDSGSGWSEQFF.

V usage is TRBV7-6 and J usage is TRBJ2-2; 7 bases are a match to TRBD2. This CDR3 contains 18 residues. The ends lost 5 bases at V and 0 bases at J; junction bases unmatched: 12. CDR1 and CDR2 (germline): SGHVS, FNYEAQ. The DNA for the CDR3 is TGTGCCAGCAGCCGCCAACTTGGGGCGGGAGCGAACACCGGGGAGCTGTTTTTT. Protein sequence: CASSRQLGAGANTGELFF.

This clonotype turned up a few times. The chain employs TRBV5-1 and TRBJ2-1; possibly TRBD1 for D (6 bases). Germline CDR1 SGHRS, CDR2 YFSETQ. Trimming cost V 6 bases and J 5 bases, with 15 bases left between them. The CDR3 consists of 14 residues. This CDR3 is CASTSGAPHNEQFF. The CDR3 DNA reads TGCGCCAGCACTTCAGGGGCCCCCCACAATGAGCAGTTCTTC.

This chain connects TRBV27 to TRBJ1-5; TRBD1 agrees at 11 bases. V dropped 7 bases and J dropped 7; count of bases not matched to a gene: 6. The length of the CDR3 is 14 residues. The germline CDR1 and CDR2 sequences are MNHEY and SMNVEV (reference sequence). CDR3 protein: CASTWDRGRQPQHF. The CDR3 DNA reads TGTGCCAGCACCTGGGACAGGGGGAGACAGCCCCAGCATTTT.

This clonotype was seen a few times. The chain recombines TRBV24-1 with TRBJ1-3; D remains ambiguous. Between the trimmed V and J ends, which lost 5 bases and 0 bases, there was a span of 4 bases. CDR1 is KGHDR and CDR2 is SFDVKD in the germline V gene. The CDR3 is 13 amino acids. The CDR3: CATSGGSGNTIYF. The CDR3 DNA sequence: TGTGCCACCAGTGGGGGCTCTGGAAACACCATATATTTT.

Judged by abundance, this clonotype is medium-sized. The chain employs TRBV21-1 and TRBJ2-6; the table names TRBD2, a call not compared with the DNA. TRBV21-1 is listed as a pseudogene. This CDR3 contains 18 residues. The CDR3 region has the DNA TGTGCCAGCAGCAAAGAGGAACTAGCGGGAGCTGGGGCCAACGTCCTGACTTTC. It specifies CASSKEELAGAGANVLTF.

This clonotype was seen a few times. The chain uses TRBV20-1 and TRBJ1-3; D is possibly TRBD1 (5 bases). V lost 3 bases, J lost 0 bases, and 9 bases lay in between. CDR1 is DFQATT, CDR2 SNEGSKA, per germline (reference sequence). There are 14 residues in the CDR3. CDR3 residues: CSASEDNSGNTIYF. CDR3 nucleotide sequence: TGCAGTGCTAGTGAGGACAACTCTGGAAACACCATATATTTT.

The chain employs TRBV30 and TRBJ2-3, with 8 positions matching TRBD1. The germline V gene has CDR1 GTSNPN and CDR2 SVGIG (reference sequence). This CDR3 region has 16 residues. The ends lost 3 bases at V and 1 base at J; junction bases unmatched: 9. The CDR3 loop is CAWSLPPGQGTDTQYF. In nucleotides, the CDR3 is TGTGCCTGGAGCCTGCCCCCGGGACAGGGCACAGATACGCAGTATTTT.

In this sample, this clonotype turned up many times. The V gene is TRBV12-3 or TRBV12-4, the J gene TRBJ2-2, with 14 bases matching TRBD2. Trimming cost V 4 bases and J 9 bases; bases outside gene matches: 4. The CDR3 is 15 residues long. CDR3 coding DNA: TGTGCCAGCAGTTCGGGACTAGCGGGAGACCGGGAGCTGTTTTTT. Translating it yields CASSSGLAGDRELFF.

Only a few counts were recorded for this clonotype. The J gene is TRBJ2-7, the V gene TRBV6-6; TRBD2 might be the D (7 bases). This CDR3 spans 14 amino acids. Looked up from germline, CDR1 is MNHNY and CDR2 is SVGAGI (reference sequence). V shed 2 bases and J shed 5 bases, with 13 bases lying between them. The CDR3 nucleotides read TGTGCCAGCAGTTACCTGGGGGGGCACGACGAGCAGTACTTC. Its protein is CASSYLGGHDEQYF.

In this sample, this clonotype turned up many times. This chain links TRBV18 with TRBJ1-5; 7 bases match TRBD1. Trimming cost V 4 bases and J 10 bases; bases outside gene matches: 4. Per germline, CDR1 KGHSH and CDR2 LQKENI. The length of the CDR3 is 12 residues. CDR3 bases: TGTGCCAGCTCACGCGACAGGGAACCCCAGCATTTT. As protein: CASSRDREPQHF.

There are many counts of this clonotype. The rearrangement links TRBV28 to TRBJ2-7; 8 bases line up with TRBD1. This CDR3 comprises 16 residues. CDR1 and CDR2 from the germline V gene are MDHEN and SYDVKM. V trimming: 5 bases; J trimming: 4 bases; junction bases outside the gene matches: 13. This chain's CDR3 is CASSQGASYAGYEQYF. The CDR3 DNA is TGTGCCAGCAGTCAGGGGGCCTCTTATGCGGGATACGAGCAGTACTTC. The variable domain in full, with the rest retrieved from reference TRBV28 and TRBJ2-7, is DVKVTQSSRYLVKRTGEKVFLECVQDMDHENMFWYRQDPGLGLRLIYFSYDVKMKEKGDIPEGYSVSREKKERFSLILESASTNQTSMYLCASSQGASYAGYEQYFGPGTRLTVT.

The chain carries TRBV5-4 and TRBJ2-7, with 11 bases that match TRBD2. Unmatched junction bases numbered 8, after V lost 3 bases and J lost 6 bases. This CDR3 comprises 15 residues. In germline, CDR1 is SGHNT, CDR2 YYREEE (reference sequence). The CDR3 region is CASSSVAGGPSEQYF. The CDR3 DNA follows: TGTGCCAGCAGCTCTGTAGCGGGAGGGCCAAGCGAGCAGTACTTC.

The J gene is TRBJ1-1, the V gene TRBV11-1; weak D call: TRBD1 (6 bases). Germline V lookup: CDR1 SGHAT, CDR2 FQDESV (reference sequence). Trimming removed 5 bases from V and 2 bases from J, with 12 bases in between. This CDR3 is 14 amino acids long. CDR3 sequence (DNA): TGTGCCAGCAGCGTGGAAGGGGGTAACACTGAAGCTTTCTTT. Its protein product is CASSVEGGNTEAFF.

In this sample, this clonotype turned up a few times. The chain is built from TRBV6-5 and TRBJ2-5; 11 bases are a match to TRBD2. Trimming removed 10 bases from V and 4 bases from J; junction bases left unmatched: 8. This CDR3 region has 14 residues. From germline, CDR1 is MNHEY and CDR2 SVGAGI. CDR3 nucleotide sequence: TGTGCCACCTGCGCCGGACTAGCGGGAGAGACCCAGTACTTC. This codes for CATCAGLAGETQYF.

This clonotype was detected a few times. The rearrangement links TRBV4-1 to TRBJ2-1; the D is unclear. Germline CDR1 is MGHRA and CDR2 is YSYEKL. With 4 bases removed from V and 4 bases from J, the gap between germline ends came to 14 bases. The CDR3 covers 15 residues. Here the CDR3 reads CASSPGPLSYNEQFF. CDR3 coding DNA: TGCGCCAGCAGCCCCGGCCCCCTATCTTACAATGAGCAGTTCTTC.

This clonotype has just a few counts. V gene TRBV7-2 combines with J gene TRBJ2-1; D perhaps matches TRBD2 (5 bases). The CDR3 consists of 17 residues. Germline V CDR1 and CDR2: SGHTA, FQGNSA. The V end was cut by 4 bases, the J end by 0 bases, with 16 bases between. DNA of the CDR3: TGTGCCAGCAGCTATGGACTCCTCCTAAACTCCTACAATGAGCAGTTCTTC. Encoded protein: CASSYGLLLNSYNEQFF.

In this sample, this clonotype turned up a few times. The chain links TRBV27 to TRBJ2-2, with D uncertain. Germline CDR1 reads MNHEY; CDR2 reads SMNVEV (reference sequence). The V and J ends lost 2 bases and 3 bases respectively, with 7 bases between them. There are 14 residues in the CDR3. CDR3 amino acids: CASSLSPDTGELFF. In DNA form, the CDR3 reads TGTGCCAGCAGTTTAAGCCCCGACACCGGGGAGCTGTTTTTT.

This clonotype was counted many times. V and J are TRBV12-3 or TRBV12-4 and TRBJ1-5; D is ambiguous. There are 12 residues in the CDR3. V was trimmed by 0 bases and J by 7 bases, leaving 4 bases between them. The CDR3 here is CASSLAAQPQHF. CDR3 in DNA: TGTGCCAGCAGTTTAGCGGCGCAGCCCCAGCATTTT.

This chain uses TRBV12-3 or TRBV12-4 with TRBJ1-3, with 7 bases aligning to TRBD1. The CDR3 consists of 18 residues. J lost 0 bases, V lost 5 bases, and 13 bases had no gene match. CDR3 nucleotides: TGTGCCAGCAGTCCAGGGGGTAGGGGCCATACCTCTGGAAACACCATATATTTT. Translating it yields CASSPGGRGHTSGNTIYF.

This clonotype has just a few counts. The chain uses TRBV20-1 and TRBJ2-3; 10 nucleotides line up with TRBD1. The germline CDR1 and CDR2 sequences are DFQATT and SNEGSKA (reference sequence). J was trimmed by 1 base and V by 7 bases; bases with no gene match: 11. This CDR3 has 16 residues. Here the CDR3 reads CSGLRRDRGRTDTQYF. The CDR3, as DNA: TGCAGTGGTCTTCGGAGGGACAGGGGCCGCACAGATACGCAGTATTTT.

The V call is TRBV19, the J call TRBJ1-1, with D unresolved. The CDR3 covers 13 residues. The V end lost 2 bases, the J end lost 1 base, and 5 bases lay between the germline ends. From germline, CDR1 is LNHDA and CDR2 SQIVND (reference sequence). CDR3 nucleotides: TGTGCCAGTAGTATACTTAGGAACACTGAAGCTTTCTTT. Amino acids: CASSILRNTEAFF.

There are a few counts of this clonotype. This chain connects TRBV25-1 to TRBJ2-2; D possibly corresponds to TRBD1 (6 bases). This CDR3 comprises 12 residues. The germline CDR1 and CDR2 sequences are MGHDK and SYGVNS. V was cut by 6 bases and J by 7 bases, with 9 bases left in between. CDR3 protein: CASRGAVGELFF. CDR3 bases: TGTGCCAGCAGGGGGGCGGTCGGGGAGCTGTTTTTT.

The chain combines TRBV20-1 with TRBJ2-1, with no clear D. V dropped 1 base and J dropped 6 bases, with 13 bases sitting between them. The CDR3 sequence is 14 residues long. Germline V gene sequence: CDR1 DFQATT, CDR2 SNEGSKA (reference sequence). The CDR3 region is CSARVPHLPNEQFF. CDR3 bases: TGCAGTGCTAGAGTCCCCCACCTTCCCAATGAGCAGTTCTTC.

About this clonotype itself: Mismatch with germline at one junction end may stem from a read error. This chain joins TRBV7-6 and TRBJ1-1; D may be TRBD1 (6 bases). Per germline, CDR1 SGHVS and CDR2 FNYEAQ. This CDR3 spans 14 amino acids. In nucleotides, the CDR3 is TGTGCCAGCAGCCCCCAGGGAGGGGACACCGAAGCTTTCTTT. It translates to CASSPQGGDTEAFF. The variable domain in full, with the rest retrieved from reference TRBV7-6 and TRBJ1-1, is GAGVSQSPRYKVTKRGQDVALRCDPISGHVSLYWYRQALGQGPEFLTYFNYEAQQDKSGLPNDRFSAERPEGSISTLTIQRTEQRDSAMYRCASSPQGGDTEAFFGQGTRLTVV.

Many counts were recorded for this clonotype. J is TRBJ2-2 and V is TRBV27; possible D gene TRBD2, 6 bases. This CDR3 is built from 14 residues. V lost 3 bases and J 8 bases, leaving 13 bases between the germline ends. CDR1 and CDR2 from the germline V gene are MNHEY and SMNVEV (reference sequence). The CDR3 loop is CASSFGGNAGELFF. CDR3 coding DNA: TGTGCCAGCAGTTTCGGAGGGAATGCTGGGGAGCTGTTTTTT.

The chain carries TRBV7-9 and TRBJ1-2; D not certain. V was clipped by 5 bases and J by 4 bases, with 11 bases between them. The V gene's germline CDR1 is SEHNR and CDR2 FQNEAQ (reference sequence). This CDR3 has 13 residues. The CDR3, as DNA: TGTGCCAGCAGCGAGAGAGGAGGCTATGGCTACACCTTC. Translating it yields CASSERGGYGYTF.

The sample holds a few counts of this clonotype. This chain uses TRBV7-9 with TRBJ2-4; D may be TRBD1 (5 bases). The CDR3 consists of 12 residues. CDR1 SEHNR and CDR2 FQNEAQ come from the germline V gene (reference sequence). Trimming removed 5 bases at V and 9 bases at J, with 11 bases between. The CDR3: CASSRQDSIQYF. CDR3 DNA: TGTGCCAGCAGCCGGCAAGACAGCATTCAGTACTTC.